The source of this TCR beta chain is a study of blood T cells in healthy people across ages. This clonotype was seen more than once but under ten times. A second about 7 to 12 cycle PCR used barcoded and J-beta primers. TCRdb itself ran the 5' RACE reads through MiXCR, one entry per CDR3 protein. In the table there are 700,000 to 850,000 distinct CDR3 sequences, about 36% of which are singletons. Trimming took 2 bases from V and 8 from J, leaving 18 bases between them. CDR1 is SQVTM and CDR2 is ANQGSEA in the germline V gene. CDR3 length equals 14 residues. The sequence was collected from a man aged 18 to 29 in good health. The sample consisted of blood. V and J are TRBV29-1 and TRBJ1-2; tentative D call: TRBD1 (6 bases). The CDR3 protein is CSVESVRVGGGYTF. In DNA form, the CDR3 reads TGCAGCGTTGAATCCGTTCGGGTGGGGGGCGGCTACACCTTC. The full variable domain, rest sourced from reference TRBV29-1 and TRBJ1-2, is SAVISQKPSRDICQRGTSLTIQCQVDSQVTMMFWYRQQPGQSLTLIATANQGSEATYESGFVIDKFPISRPNLTFSTLTVSNMSPEDSSIYLCSVESVRVGGGYTFGSGTRLTVV.